Following are 26 T cell receptor beta chains from one sample sequenced in a study of T-cell memory formation after mild COVID-19. MiXCR was run by TCRdb on the 5' RACE reads, yielding one entry per CDR3 protein. The sample has some 100,000 distinct CDR3 sequences; approximately 10% are singletons. Sequencing input: PBMCs or a T cell subset sorted from them (not recorded which). Receptors were obtained from a man between 18 and 35 years old who had mild COVID-19 (a few samples of this study predate the infection). Cell type and time point are not known.

In its sample, this clonotype was seen a few times. This chain joins TRBV20-1 and TRBJ2-5; D is unresolved. The V end lost 6 bases, the J end lost 4 bases, and 6 bases lay between the germline ends. The CDR3 covers 10 residues. Germline V CDR1 and CDR2: DFQATT, SNEGSKA (reference sequence). The CDR3, as DNA: TGCAGTGCGGGCTCAGAGACCCAGTACTTC. This gives the protein CSAGSETQYF.

This chain joins TRBV29-1 and TRBJ2-2, with D possibly being TRBD1 or TRBD2 (5 bases each). The V gene lost 7 bases and the J gene lost 2 bases, with 11 bases spanning the gap. This CDR3 spans 13 amino acids. From germline, CDR1 is SQVTM and CDR2 ANQGSEA. The CDR3 DNA reads TGCAGCGCCCAGGGACCCAACACCGGGGAGCTGTTTTTT. Residues: CSAQGPNTGELFF.

The chain links TRBV20-1 to TRBJ2-7; 7 bases are shared with TRBD1. After removal of 1 base from V and 5 bases from J, the junction contained 8 bases not matched to a gene. The germline CDR1 and CDR2 sequences are DFQATT and SNEGSKA (reference sequence). The CDR3 runs 14 residues. CDR3: CSARATGAKDEQYF. In DNA form, the CDR3 reads TGCAGTGCTAGAGCAACAGGGGCTAAGGACGAGCAGTACTTC.

CDR3 sequence: CASSKEPDGNTEAFF. The CDR3, as DNA: TGTGCCAGCAGTAAGGAACCGGACGGGAACACTGAAGCTTTCTTT. V is TRBV6-5 and J is TRBJ1-1, with D hard to call. Per the germline V gene, CDR1 is MNHEY and CDR2 is SVGAGI. CDR3 length: 15 residues. V was clipped by 5 bases and J by 1 base, with 14 bases between them.

This clonotype was seen ten or more times. The J gene is TRBJ2-3, the V gene TRBV24-1, with TRBD1 matching over 8 bases. V gave up 5 bases and J gave up 4 bases; unmatched junction bases: 7. CDR3 length equals 15 residues. Germline CDR1 KGHDR, CDR2 SFDVKD. The CDR3 loop reads CATSGWTGPPDTQYF. CDR3 nucleotide sequence: TGTGCCACCAGTGGGTGGACAGGGCCTCCAGATACGCAGTATTTT.

The V gene is TRBV7-9, the J gene TRBJ2-5; D may be TRBD1 (6 bases). Trimming pared 4 bases from V and 4 bases from J, leaving 19 bases between. This CDR3 contains 16 residues. The germline V gene has CDR1 SEHNR and CDR2 FQNEAQ (reference sequence). The CDR3 bases are TGTGCCAGCAGCTCTACCGGGGACAAGTCCAGAGAGACCCAGTACTTC. It is translated as CASSSTGDKSRETQYF.

This clonotype is a singleton in its sample. This chain connects TRBV7-9 to TRBJ1-6; D unclear. From germline, CDR1 is SEHNR and CDR2 FQNEAQ (reference sequence). CDR3 length: 14 amino acids. The ends were cut back, 5 bases at V and 4 bases at J, with 9 bases in the middle. The CDR3 spells CASSPPDYNSPLHF. Written as DNA, the CDR3 is TGTGCCAGCAGCCCCCCAGATTATAATTCACCCCTCCACTTT.

The chain employs TRBV7-3 and TRBJ2-1, with TRBD2 matching over 7 bases. This CDR3 is 15 amino acids long. From germline, CDR1 is SGHTA and CDR2 FQGTGA. Trimming cost V 2 bases and J 3 bases; bases outside gene matches: 4. This CDR3 is CASSLWAGDYNEQFF. The DNA for the CDR3 is TGTGCCAGCAGCTTATGGGCGGGGGACTACAATGAGCAGTTCTTC. The full variable domain, in which reference TRBV7-3 and TRBJ2-1 provide the parts outside the CDR3, is GAGVSQTPSNKVTEKGKYVELRCDPISGHTALYWYRQSLGQGPEFLIYFQGTGAADDSGLPNDRFFAVRPEGSVSTLKIQRTERGDSAVYLCASSLWAGDYNEQFFGPGTRLTVL.

This clonotype was seen at least ten times. The chain is built from TRBV29-1 and TRBJ2-5, with TRBD1 matching 11 bases. This CDR3 comprises 12 residues. V dropped 4 bases and J dropped 5; count of bases not matched to a gene: 0. Germline lookup yields CDR1 SQVTM and CDR2 ANQGSEA. DNA of the CDR3: TGCAGCGTTGGGACAGGGGGCGAGACCCAGTACTTC. Translated: CSVGTGGETQYF.

This clonotype was observed a handful of times. This chain uses TRBV6-5 with TRBJ1-1, with D maybe TRBD1 (5 bases). Trimming took 3 bases from V and 7 from J, leaving 12 bases between them. Germline V gene data show CDR1 as MNHEY and CDR2 as SVGAGI. The CDR3 consists of 13 residues. CDR3 coding DNA: TGTGCCAGCAGTTATAGAAACAGGATTGAAGCTTTCTTT. It codes for CASSYRNRIEAFF.

This clonotype turned up a few times. The chain recombines TRBV20-1 with TRBJ1-2; a possible D gene is TRBD1 (6 bases). The CDR3 covers 14 residues. CDR1 is DFQATT, CDR2 SNEGSKA, per germline (reference sequence). The germline V and J ends were trimmed by 0 bases and 2 bases, with 10 bases remaining between them. CDR3 loop: CSARDRDKNYGYTF. Here the CDR3 DNA reads TGCAGTGCTAGAGATAGGGACAAGAACTATGGCTACACCTTC.

This chain uses TRBV3-1 with TRBJ2-7; 7 nucleotides line up with TRBD1. Germline CDR1 LGHDT, CDR2 YNNKEL (reference sequence). The CDR3 consists of 15 residues. The junction had 11 bases not matched to a gene; V was cut back by 6 bases and J by 3 bases. DNA of the CDR3: TGTGCCAGCAGTCGCATCGACAGGGCCCTCTACGAGCAGTACTTC. This encodes CASSRIDRALYEQYF.

The chain is built from TRBV20-1 and TRBJ2-2; no reliable D call. CDR3 length equals 16 residues. V was cut by 5 bases and J by 2 bases, with 18 bases left in between. The germline V gene encodes CDR1 DFQATT and CDR2 SNEGSKA (reference sequence). In DNA form, the CDR3 reads TGCAGTGCTCACTCCTCCTTTGCGTTAAACACCGGGGAGCTGTTTTTT. This gives the protein CSAHSSFALNTGELFF.

In this sample, this clonotype turned up a few times. The rearrangement joins TRBV7-2 to TRBJ2-3, with D perhaps matching TRBD2 (6 bases). Trimming took 5 bases from V and 4 from J, leaving 10 bases between them. The CDR3 spans 13 residues. The V gene's germline CDR1 is SGHTA and CDR2 FQGNSA. The CDR3 nucleotides are TGTGCCAGCAGCCGGGGGACTTCAGATACGCAGTATTTT. It specifies CASSRGTSDTQYF.

The chain recombines TRBV4-1 with TRBJ2-5, with a tentative D call TRBD2 (5 bases). This CDR3 contains 15 residues. V lost 4 bases and J 4 bases, leaving 16 bases between the germline ends. Germline CDR1 and CDR2: MGHRA and YSYEKL. The CDR3 DNA reads as TGCGCCAGCAGCCCTCTTCCCCGGGATGGAGAGACCCAGTACTTC. Translation gives CASSPLPRDGETQYF.

The J gene is TRBJ2-5, the V gene TRBV7-9, with 7 bases identical to TRBD2. The CDR3 is 14 amino acids. The V gene end was trimmed by 4 bases and the J gene end by 1 base; junction bases not matched to a gene: 3. The germline CDR1 and CDR2 sequences are SEHNR and FQNEAQ (reference sequence). The CDR3 DNA follows: TGTGCCAGCAGCTCAGCGGGGACCCAAGAGACCCAGTACTTC. This gives the protein CASSSAGTQETQYF.

This clonotype was seen a handful of times. V and J are TRBV6-2 or TRBV6-3 and TRBJ1-2; no definite D call. The germline gives CDR1 MNHEY, CDR2 SVGEGT. V was cut by 2 bases and J by 2 bases, with 9 bases left in between. There are 14 residues in the CDR3. The CDR3 DNA reads as TGTGCCAGCAGTTACGGGCCCTGGAACTATGGCTACACCTTC. Amino acids: CASSYGPWNYGYTF.

This clonotype has more than one count but fewer than ten. The chain carries TRBV6-5 and TRBJ1-2, with D perhaps matching TRBD1 (6 bases). Germline assignment: CDR1 MNHEY and CDR2 SVGAGI. CDR3 size: 17 residues. V dropped 6 bases and J dropped 4 bases, with 24 bases sitting between them. CDR3 protein: CASSPTPQGHESYGYTF. CDR3 bases: TGTGCCAGCAGCCCCACTCCCCAGGGACACGAGAGCTATGGCTACACCTTC.

The genes are TRBV7-9 and TRBJ2-3; TRBD1 aligns across 10 bases. The CDR3 totals 17 residues. Germline V CDR1 and CDR2: SEHNR, FQNEAQ (reference sequence). V trimming: 1 base; J trimming: 3 bases; junction bases outside the gene matches: 7. CDR3: CASSLVSQDRGTDTQYF. The CDR3, as DNA: TGTGCCAGCAGCTTAGTATCCCAGGACAGGGGGACAGATACGCAGTATTTT.

The chain employs TRBV14 and TRBJ1-5, with D possibly being TRBD1 (5 bases). The V gene's germline CDR1 is SGHDN and CDR2 FVKESK. This CDR3 has 16 residues. V dropped 1 base and J dropped 4 bases, with 14 bases sitting between them. CDR3 amino acids: CASSQVWQGLNQPQHF. CDR3 sequence (DNA): TGTGCCAGCAGCCAAGTTTGGCAGGGACTTAATCAGCCCCAGCATTTT.

This clonotype has a handful of counts. J is TRBJ1-1 and V is TRBV4-1; D gene unclear. The V end was cut by 2 bases, the J end by 5 bases, with 9 bases between. Per the germline V gene, CDR1 is MGHRA and CDR2 is YSYEKL. The CDR3 consists of 13 residues. The DNA for the CDR3 is TGCGCCAGCAGCCAACGTCTGGGAACTGAAGCTTTCTTT. This sequence encodes CASSQRLGTEAFF.

This chain links TRBV15 with TRBJ1-4; D unresolved. CDR1 LNHNV and CDR2 YYDKDF come from the germline V gene (reference sequence). V lost 3 bases, J lost 6 bases, and 2 bases lay in between. This CDR3 spans 11 amino acids. The CDR3 nucleotides read TGTGCCACCAGCAGCGATGAAAAACTGTTTTTT. It is translated as CATSSDEKLFF.

This clonotype came up many times. The chain couples TRBV4-2 to TRBJ2-3; TRBD2 agrees at 7 bases. V was pared by 0 bases and J by 7 bases, with 13 bases of the junction left unmatched. Germline CDR1 reads LGHNA; CDR2 reads YNFKEQ. CDR3 length: 17 residues. CDR3 nucleotide sequence: TGTGCCAGCAGCCAAGATGGGCCTAGCGGATTCACTAATACGCAGTATTTT. It translates to CASSQDGPSGFTNTQYF.

This rearrangement joins TRBV28 to TRBJ1-2; D may be TRBD1 (6 bases). Per the germline V gene, CDR1 is MDHEN and CDR2 is SYDVKM. There are 15 residues in the CDR3. The V and J ends lost 6 bases and 1 base respectively, with 15 bases between them. CDR3 bases: TGTGCCAGCAGATTCAGGGGTACTATTAACTATGGCTACACCTTC. Translating gives CASRFRGTINYGYTF.

This clonotype has only a few counts. The chain carries TRBV29-1 and TRBJ1-2; tentative D call: TRBD1 (5 bases). Germline V CDR1 and CDR2: SQVTM, ANQGSEA. Trimming removed 6 bases at V and 7 bases at J, with 12 bases between. This CDR3 contains 11 residues. CDR3 loop: CSVTERGGYTF. CDR3 DNA: TGCAGCGTGACAGAACGTGGTGGCTACACCTTC.

This clonotype has more than one count but fewer than ten. The V call is TRBV4-1, the J call TRBJ2-2, with D unresolved. The CDR3 has 16 amino acids. Germline values: CDR1 MGHRA, CDR2 YSYEKL. V was clipped by 1 base and J by 0 bases, with 9 bases between them. In DNA form, the CDR3 reads TGCGCCAGCAGCCAAGTAGGTAGACCGAACACCGGGGAGCTGTTTTTT. Its translation is CASSQVGRPNTGELFF.